Listed here are 8 T cell receptor beta chains from one sample, sequenced in a study of liver allograft versus peripheral blood T cells. On the study more broadly: Blood and transplanted-liver T cell receptor repertoires from recipients were compared.

TCRdb itself ran the reads through MiXCR, one entry per CDR3 protein. Of over 750 distinct CDR3 sequences in the sample, more than 12% were seen once. Every receptor here comes from a human patient who had a liver transplant. The T cells may partly be graft donor cells.

J is TRBJ1-5 and V is TRBV7-3; maybe TRBD1 (5 bases). This CDR3 contains 13 residues. CDR1 SGHTA and CDR2 FQGTGA come from the germline V gene. V lost 5 bases to trimming and J lost 2 bases, with 7 bases between them. The CDR3 nucleotides read TGTGCCAGCAGCCCGGGGGGCAATCAGCCCCAGCATTTT. Protein sequence: CASSPGGNQPQHF.

The chain recombines TRBV7-9 with TRBJ2-7; 8 bases match TRBD2. The CDR3 contains 15 residues. The V segment lost 6 bases and the J segment 4 bases; nucleotides outside the gene matches: 11. Per the germline V gene, CDR1 is SEHNR and CDR2 is FQNEAQ (reference sequence). The DNA of the CDR3 is TGTGCCAGCAGTACCTCCCGGGGGGGACCTTACGAGCAGTACTTC. It encodes CASSTSRGGPYEQYF.

V gene TRBV11-2 combines with J gene TRBJ2-3; 8 bases align to TRBD2. Looked up from germline, CDR1 is SGHAT and CDR2 is FQNNGV. V gave up 4 bases and J gave up 0 bases; unmatched junction bases: 6. The CDR3 runs to 16 residues. Here the CDR3 reads CASSYRAGASTDTQYF. As DNA, the CDR3 is TGTGCCAGCAGCTACCGAGCGGGGGCTAGCACAGATACGCAGTATTTT.

The CDR3 sequence: CASSYASNYGYTF. CDR3 bases: TGTGCCAGCAGTTACGCCTCTAACTATGGCTACACCTTC. The V gene is TRBV13, the J gene TRBJ1-2; D unclear. Germline-derived CDR1 and CDR2 are PRHDT and FYEKMQ (reference sequence). V lost 6 bases and J 0 bases, leaving 8 bases between the germline ends. This CDR3 has 13 residues.

This clonotype is labeled as large (0.1 to 1%). The V and J genes are TRBV27 and TRBJ2-7; 7 bases agree with TRBD1. CDR1 MNHEY and CDR2 SMNVEV come from the germline V gene (reference sequence). The junction had 9 bases not matched to a gene; V was cut back by 5 bases and J by 5 bases. This CDR3 region has 14 residues. The CDR3, as DNA: TGTGCCAGCAGTCCTTTCATAGGGGGCCACGAGCAGTACTTC. Translating it yields CASSPFIGGHEQYF.

Judged by abundance, this clonotype is medium-sized (0.01 to 0.1%). The chain couples TRBV24-1 to TRBJ2-4; weak D call: TRBD2 (6 bases). The CDR3 totals 16 residues. Germline CDR1 KGHDR, CDR2 SFDVKD. The V gene lost 10 bases and the J gene lost 1 base, with 19 bases spanning the gap. The CDR3, as DNA: TGTGCCACTCCCCCCGGGGGTCGAATGGCCAAAAACATTCAGTACTTC. It codes for CATPPGGRMAKNIQYF.

This clonotype is labeled as medium-sized. The CDR3 here is CASSVVGGGYYGYTF. CDR3 DNA sequence: TGTGCCAGCAGCGTAGTAGGGGGCGGATACTATGGCTACACCTTC. The chain recombines TRBV9 with TRBJ1-2; 7 nucleotides match TRBD1. The germline V gene encodes CDR1 SGDLS and CDR2 YYNGEE. The length of the CDR3 is 15 residues. The V gene end was trimmed by 0 bases and the J gene end by 3 bases; junction bases not matched to a gene: 5. Using reference TRBV9 and TRBJ1-2 for the parts outside the CDR3, the full variable domain is DSGVTQTPKHLITATGQRVTLRCSPRSGDLSVYWYQQSLDQGLQFLIQYYNGEERAKGNILERFSAQQFPDLHSELNLSSLELGDSALYFCASSVVGGGYYGYTFGSGTRLTVV.

This clonotype is classed as medium-sized. V and J are TRBV19 and TRBJ2-2; 7 bases are a match to TRBD1. Germline-derived CDR1 and CDR2 are LNHDA and SQIVND (reference sequence). The CDR3 has 17 residues. The junction had 10 bases not matched to a gene; V was cut back by 4 bases and J by 2 bases. The CDR3, as DNA: TGTGCCAGTAGTACCAGAGACAGGGCGAAAAACACCGGGGAGCTGTTTTTT. The encoded protein is CASSTRDRAKNTGELFF.